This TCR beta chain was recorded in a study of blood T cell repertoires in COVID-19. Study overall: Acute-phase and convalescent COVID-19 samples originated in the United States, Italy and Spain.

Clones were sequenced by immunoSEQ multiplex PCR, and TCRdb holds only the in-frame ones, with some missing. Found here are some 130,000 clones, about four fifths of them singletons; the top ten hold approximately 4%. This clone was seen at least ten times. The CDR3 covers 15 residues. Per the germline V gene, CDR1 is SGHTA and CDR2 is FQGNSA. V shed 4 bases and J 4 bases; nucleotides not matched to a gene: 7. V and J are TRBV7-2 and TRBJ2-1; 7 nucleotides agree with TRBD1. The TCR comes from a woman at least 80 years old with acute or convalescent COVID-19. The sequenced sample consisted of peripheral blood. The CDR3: CASSSAGDSYNEQFF. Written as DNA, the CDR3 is TGTGCCAGCAGCTCAGCCGGGGACAGTTACAATGAGCAGTTCTTC.